This TCR beta chain stems from a study of shared clonotypes between healthy human individuals. Study context: Aged 18 to 49, the donors were a couple of women and a few men.

TCRdb's copy holds only in-frame clones and misses some; the assay was immunoSEQ multiplex PCR. In the table there are about 2 million clones, around 95% of which are singletons. There are 15 residues in the CDR3. V lost 8 bases and J lost 6; bases outside the gene matches: 16. The germline V gene has CDR1 SGHRS and CDR2 YFSETQ. Study-wide findings and caveats: Sampling covered nothing but blood. Tissue TCR repertoires likely differ from those found in blood.

A word on this clone: Antigen unknown.

This clonotype originated in a man between 18 and 35 years old in good health. Sample: naive CD4+ T cells sorted from blood. The subset is: CD45RA+ positively selected. This rearrangement joins TRBV5-1 to TRBJ1-1; the match to TRBD1 covers 7 bases. CDR3 amino acids: CASTPVITGASEAFF. The CDR3 nucleotides are TGCGCCAGTACCCCCGTCATTACAGGGGCTTCTGAAGCTTTCTTT.